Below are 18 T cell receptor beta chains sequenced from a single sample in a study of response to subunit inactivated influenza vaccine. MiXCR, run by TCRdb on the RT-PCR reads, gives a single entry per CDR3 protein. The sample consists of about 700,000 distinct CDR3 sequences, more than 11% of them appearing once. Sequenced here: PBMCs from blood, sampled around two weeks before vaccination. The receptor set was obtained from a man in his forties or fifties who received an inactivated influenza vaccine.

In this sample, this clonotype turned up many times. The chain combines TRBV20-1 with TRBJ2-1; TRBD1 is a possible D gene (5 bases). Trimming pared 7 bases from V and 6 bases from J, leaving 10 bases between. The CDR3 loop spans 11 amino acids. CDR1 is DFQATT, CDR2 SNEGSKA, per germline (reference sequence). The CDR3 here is CSGYQGNEQFF. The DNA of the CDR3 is TGCAGTGGGTACCAGGGCAATGAGCAGTTCTTC.

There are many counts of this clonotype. The DNA of the CDR3 is TGTGCCAGCAGTCTTACAGGGACAGATACGCAGTATTTT. The encoded protein is CASSLTGTDTQYF. The chain employs TRBV12-3 or TRBV12-4 and TRBJ2-3; TRBD1 might be the D (6 bases). The CDR3 length is 13 residues. V was clipped by 5 bases and J by 3 bases, with 9 bases between them.

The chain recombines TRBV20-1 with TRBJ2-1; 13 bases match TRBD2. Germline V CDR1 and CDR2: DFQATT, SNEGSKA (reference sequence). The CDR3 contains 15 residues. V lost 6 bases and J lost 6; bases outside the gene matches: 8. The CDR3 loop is CSATPLAGGPNEQFF. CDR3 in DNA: TGCAGTGCAACGCCACTAGCGGGGGGGCCCAATGAGCAGTTCTTC.

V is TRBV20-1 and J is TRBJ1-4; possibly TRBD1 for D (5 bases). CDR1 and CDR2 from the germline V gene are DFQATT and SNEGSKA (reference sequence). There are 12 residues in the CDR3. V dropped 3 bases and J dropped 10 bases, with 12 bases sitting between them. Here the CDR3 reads CSASSGWGKLFF. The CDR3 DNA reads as TGCAGTGCTAGTTCAGGGTGGGGAAAACTGTTTTTT.

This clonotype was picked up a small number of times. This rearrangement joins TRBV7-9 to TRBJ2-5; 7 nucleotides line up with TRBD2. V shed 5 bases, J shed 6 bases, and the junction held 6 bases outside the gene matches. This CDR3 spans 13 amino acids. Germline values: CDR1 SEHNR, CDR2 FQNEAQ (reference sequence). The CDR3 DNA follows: TGTGCCAGCAGCCAAAGGGACTATCAGACCCAGTACTTC. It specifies CASSQRDYQTQYF.

Written as DNA, the CDR3 is TGCGCCAGCAGCTTGGCCGAGGTGAGGGACCTAGGCGAGCAGTACTTC. Amino acids: CASSLAEVRDLGEQYF. The gene calls are TRBV5-1 and TRBJ2-7; either TRBD1 or TRBD2 may fit D (5 bases each). Trimming left V 0 bases short and J 6 bases short, with 19 bases between. The CDR3 runs 16 residues. Germline CDR1 is SGHRS and CDR2 is YFSETQ.

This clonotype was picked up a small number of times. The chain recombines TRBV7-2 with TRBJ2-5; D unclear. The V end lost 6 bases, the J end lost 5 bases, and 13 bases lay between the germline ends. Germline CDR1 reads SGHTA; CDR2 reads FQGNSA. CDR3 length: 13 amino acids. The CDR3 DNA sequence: TGTGCCAGCAGATTCGACCCCGTGGAGACCCAGTACTTC. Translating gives CASRFDPVETQYF.

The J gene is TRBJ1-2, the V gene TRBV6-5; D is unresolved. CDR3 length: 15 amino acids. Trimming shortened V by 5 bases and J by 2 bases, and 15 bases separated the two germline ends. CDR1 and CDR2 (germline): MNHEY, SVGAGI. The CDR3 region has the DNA TGTGCCAGCAGTCACCGAGGGCAGGCCAACTATGGCTACACCTTC. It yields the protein CASSHRGQANYGYTF.

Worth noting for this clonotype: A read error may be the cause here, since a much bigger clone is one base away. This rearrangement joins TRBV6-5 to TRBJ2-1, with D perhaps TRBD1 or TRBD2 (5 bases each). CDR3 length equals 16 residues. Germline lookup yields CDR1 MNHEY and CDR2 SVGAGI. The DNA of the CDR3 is TGTGCCAGAAGTTACCCCATTAGAGGGGAGTACAATGAGCAGTTCTTC. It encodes CARSYPIRGEYNEQFF.

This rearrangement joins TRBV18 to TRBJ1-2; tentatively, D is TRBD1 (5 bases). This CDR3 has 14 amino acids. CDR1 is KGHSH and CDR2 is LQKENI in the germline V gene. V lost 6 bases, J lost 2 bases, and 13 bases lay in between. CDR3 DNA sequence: TGTGCCAGCTCCGACGACAGCATGAACTATGGCTACACCTTC. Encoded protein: CASSDDSMNYGYTF.

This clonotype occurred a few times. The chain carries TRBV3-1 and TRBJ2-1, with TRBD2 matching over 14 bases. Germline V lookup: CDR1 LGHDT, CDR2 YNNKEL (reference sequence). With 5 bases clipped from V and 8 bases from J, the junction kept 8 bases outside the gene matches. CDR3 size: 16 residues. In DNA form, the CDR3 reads TGTGCCAGCAGCGAAGGGACTAGCGGGAGAACGGATGAGCAGTTCTTC. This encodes CASSEGTSGRTDEQFF.

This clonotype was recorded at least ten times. CDR3 protein: CASSLELYGYTF. The CDR3 DNA follows: TGTGCCAGCAGTTTAGAATTATATGGCTACACCTTC. This chain links TRBV12-3 or TRBV12-4 with TRBJ1-2; D not certain. The CDR3 covers 12 residues. Between the trimmed V and J ends, which lost 1 base and 5 bases, there was a span of 5 bases.

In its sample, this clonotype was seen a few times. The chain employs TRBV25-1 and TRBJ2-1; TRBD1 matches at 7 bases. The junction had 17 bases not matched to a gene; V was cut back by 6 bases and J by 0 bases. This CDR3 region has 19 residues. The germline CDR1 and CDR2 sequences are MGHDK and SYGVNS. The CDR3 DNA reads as TGTGCCAGCAGCGAAACTGAGGGAAGACAGGGTTACTCCTACAATGAGCAGTTCTTC. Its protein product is CASSETEGRQGYSYNEQFF. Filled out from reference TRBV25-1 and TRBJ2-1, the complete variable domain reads EADIYQTPRYLVIGTGKKITLECSQTMGHDKMYWYQQDPGMELHLIHYSYGVNSTEKGDLSSESTVSRIRTEHFPLTLESARPSHTSQYLCASSETEGRQGYSYNEQFFGPGTRLTVL.

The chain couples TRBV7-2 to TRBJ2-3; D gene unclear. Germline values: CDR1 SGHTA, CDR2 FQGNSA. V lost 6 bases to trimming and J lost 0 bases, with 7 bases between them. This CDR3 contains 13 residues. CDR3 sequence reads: CASRMTSTDTQYF. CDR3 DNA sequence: TGTGCCAGCAGGATGACTAGCACAGATACGCAGTATTTT.

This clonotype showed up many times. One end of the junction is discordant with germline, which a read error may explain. CDR3 in amino acids: CASSRDRGPYEQYF. CDR3 DNA: TGTGCCAGCAGCAGGGACAGGGGGCCTTACGAGCAGTACTTC. The chain uses TRBV5-1 and TRBJ2-7, with TRBD1 matching 12 bases. The germline V gene encodes CDR1 SGHRS and CDR2 YFSETQ. The length of the CDR3 is 14 residues.

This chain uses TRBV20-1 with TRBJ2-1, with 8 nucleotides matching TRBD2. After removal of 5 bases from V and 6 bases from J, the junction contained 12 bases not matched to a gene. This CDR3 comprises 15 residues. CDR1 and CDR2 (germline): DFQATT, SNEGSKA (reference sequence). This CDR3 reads CSAGGIAGRRNEQFF. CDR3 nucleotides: TGCAGTGCTGGTGGGATAGCGGGAAGGCGCAATGAGCAGTTCTTC.

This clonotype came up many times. Here the CDR3 DNA reads TGTGCCAGCAGCGTAGCAGGGGCGAACACTGAAGCTTTCTTT. Translation gives CASSVAGANTEAFF. This chain uses TRBV9 with TRBJ1-1, with a tentative D call TRBD1 (6 bases). V gave up 0 bases and J gave up 1 base, with 7 bases separating them. The CDR3 sequence is 14 residues long. Germline V gene data show CDR1 as SGDLS and CDR2 as YYNGEE.

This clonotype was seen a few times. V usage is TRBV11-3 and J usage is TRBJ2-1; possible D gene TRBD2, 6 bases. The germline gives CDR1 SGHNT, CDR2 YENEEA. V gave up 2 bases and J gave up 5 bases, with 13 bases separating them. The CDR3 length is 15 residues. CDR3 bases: TGTGCCAGCAGCTTAAATAGCGGCGTACACAATGAGCAGTTCTTC. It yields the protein CASSLNSGVHNEQFF.